This paragraph covers one T cell receptor beta chain sequence. The target antigen is unknown. Trimming stripped 2 bases from V and 6 bases from J, with 11 bases between. Germline V CDR1 and CDR2: MNHEY, SMNVEV (reference sequence). There are 14 residues in the CDR3. This entry belongs to a study of Ad26.COV2.S vaccination and SARS-CoV-2 variants. Study-wide results and limits: Breadth and depth estimates from TCRs may understate total T cell responses. Vaccinees and placebo recipients showed similar non-spike TCR breadth.

Assay used: immunoSEQ multiplex PCR; TCRdb lists only in-frame clones, some missing. The data contain about 350,000 clones, around 89% of them singletons. As to treatment: around 19 received Ad26.COV2.S at low or high dose, single or two shots; roughly 5 received placebo; per-sample allocation not given. Samples came from day 63 after the first vaccine or placebo injection. Cohort 1b enrolled adults aged 18-55 years in Boston. The source was peripheral blood, collected in a trial of Ad26.COV2.S vaccine versus placebo. The sequence came from a person between 18 and 65 years old who received the Ad26.COV2.S COVID-19 vaccine or a placebo. The J gene is TRBJ2-4, the V gene TRBV27, with unresolved D. As DNA, the CDR3 is TGTGCCAGCAGTTTACTCCCCCCGTCAAACATTCAGTACTTC. Residues: CASSLLPPSNIQYF.